This T cell receptor beta chain was retrieved from a study of TIL therapy for anti-PD-1-resistant metastatic lung cancer. Whole-study findings and limits: This highly selected cohort may not generalize to typical lung cancer patients.

Germline CDR1 MDHEN, CDR2 SYDVKM. The CDR3 length is 13 residues. V gave up 3 bases and J gave up 9 bases, with 12 bases separating them. The time point is: pre-treatment sample, taken before nivolumab and TIL therapy. Adults with stage 4 NSCLC were enrolled in a phase I trial. As to this clone: No antigen is known for it.

The immunoSEQ assay was v3. This table comes from immunoSEQ multiplex PCR, and its TCRdb copy is limited to in-frame clones, with some not included. Of about 59,000 clones detected, roughly four fifths appear once; the ten largest clones hold less than 3%. The receptor's source is a person aged 25 to 80 with non-small cell lung cancer. The V gene is TRBV28, the J gene TRBJ2-1; D remains ambiguous. The sequencing here drew on blood, taken at baseline. CDR3 sequence (DNA): TGTGCCAGCAGTTTGTCCCCGCCGGGTGAGCAGTTCTTC. This gives the protein CASSLSPPGEQFF.